This T cell receptor beta chain was retrieved from a study of blood T cell repertoires in COVID-19. Whole-study context: The United States, Italy and Spain were the sources of the acute and convalescent COVID-19 samples.

V was trimmed by 7 bases and J by 3 bases, leaving 16 bases between them. The CDR3 spans 15 residues. Per germline, CDR1 MRHNA and CDR2 SNTAGT. In the source study's methods: Using reference gene primer amplification, nucleated cell counts were estimated. Only in-frame clones appear in the TCRdb table, and some are missing; sequencing was by immunoSEQ multiplex PCR. The V and J calls and clone size are taken from that table; D and trimming were inferred from the DNA. The sample contains 310,000 or so clones, approximately 88% of which appear only once. The V and J genes are TRBV6-4 and TRBJ1-5, with D unresolved. The source is a man aged 18-30 years who had recovered from COVID-19. Sequenced sample: peripheral blood. The CDR3 is CASTTREGANQPQHF. CDR3 coding DNA: TGTGCCAGCACCACGAGAGAGGGTGCCAATCAGCCCCAGCATTTT.